This T cell receptor (beta chain) is drawn from a study of T cell changes during pregnancy in multiple sclerosis. This CDR3 is built from 14 residues. Trimming removed 5 bases from V and 2 bases from J; junction bases left unmatched: 6. Germline V CDR1 and CDR2: SGHRS, YFSETQ. The assay was immunoSEQ multiplex PCR, and TCRdb's table has in-frame clones only and misses some. The data hold 35,000 to 45,000 clones, with 85% to 90% observed a single time. This clone was picked up one time. Sequencing used CD4+ T cells from peripheral blood mononuclear cells, obtained in the first trimester of pregnancy. The V gene is TRBV5-1, the J gene TRBJ2-7; 8 bases are shared with TRBD1. The source is a female donor with multiple sclerosis, enrolled in a pregnancy study. CDR3 protein: CASRSWTGTYEQYF. DNA for the CDR3: TGCGCCAGCAGATCGTGGACAGGGACCTACGAGCAGTACTTC.